This T cell receptor beta chain originates from a study of T-cell reconstitution after alpha-beta-depleted transplantation in children. This clonotype was recorded a few times. Unique molecular identifiers featured in how the TCRbeta library was prepared. In TCRdb, the PCR reads were re-called with MiXCR into one record per CDR3 protein. The table lists about 72,000 distinct CDR3 sequences, just under 7.5% of them singletons, with around 2.4% in the top ten. The CDR3 loop spans 14 amino acids. Germline V CDR1 and CDR2: LNHDA, SQIVND (reference sequence). V lost 5 bases, J lost 1 base, and 3 bases stayed unmatched.

The sample was PBMCs from the stem cell graft donor, taken from the stem cell graft. The origin of this receptor is a human donor who donated a stem cell graft to a child with acute lymphoblastic leukemia. The V gene is TRBV19, the J gene TRBJ1-1, with TRBD1 matching 8 bases. The DNA of the CDR3 is TGTGCCAGTAGTCTGGACAGGGAGAACACTGAAGCTTTCTTT. Protein product: CASSLDRENTEAFF.